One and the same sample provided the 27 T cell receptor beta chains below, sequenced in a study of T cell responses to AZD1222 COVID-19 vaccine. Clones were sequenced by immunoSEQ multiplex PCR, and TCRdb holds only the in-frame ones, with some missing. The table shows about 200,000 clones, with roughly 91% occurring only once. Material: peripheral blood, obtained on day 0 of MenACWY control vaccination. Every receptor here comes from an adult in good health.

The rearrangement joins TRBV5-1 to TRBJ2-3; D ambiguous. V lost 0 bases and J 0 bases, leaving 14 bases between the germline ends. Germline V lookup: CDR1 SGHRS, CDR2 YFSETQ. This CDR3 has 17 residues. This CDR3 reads CASSLEPTRFSTDTQYF. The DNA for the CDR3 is TGCGCCAGCAGCTTGGAACCAACACGGTTTAGCACAGATACGCAGTATTTT.

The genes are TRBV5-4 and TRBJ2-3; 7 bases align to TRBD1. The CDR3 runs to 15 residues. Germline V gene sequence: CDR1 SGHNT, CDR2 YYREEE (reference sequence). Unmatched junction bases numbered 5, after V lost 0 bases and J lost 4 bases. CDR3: CASSLARGFADTQYF. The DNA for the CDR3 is TGTGCCAGCAGCTTGGCCAGGGGGTTCGCAGATACGCAGTATTTT.

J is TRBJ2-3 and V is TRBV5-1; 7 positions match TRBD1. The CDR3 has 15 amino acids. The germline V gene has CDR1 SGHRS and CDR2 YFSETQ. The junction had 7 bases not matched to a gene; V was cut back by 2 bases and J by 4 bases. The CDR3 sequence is CASSFTGAEADTQYF. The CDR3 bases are TGCGCCAGCAGCTTCACAGGGGCCGAGGCAGATACGCAGTATTTT. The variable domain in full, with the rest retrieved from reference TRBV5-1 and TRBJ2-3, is KAGVTQTPRYLIKTRGQQVTLSCSPISGHRSVSWYQQTPGQGLQFLFEYFSETQRNKGNFPGRFSGRQFSNSRSEMNVSTLELGDSALYLCASSFTGAEADTQYFGPGTRLTVL.

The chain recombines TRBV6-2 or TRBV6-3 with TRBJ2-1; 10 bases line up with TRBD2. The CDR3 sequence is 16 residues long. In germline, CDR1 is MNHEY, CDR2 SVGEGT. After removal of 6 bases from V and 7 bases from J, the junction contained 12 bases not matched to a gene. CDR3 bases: TGTGCCAGCAGCCGCAGGACTAGCGGCCGGGGAAATGAGCAGTTCTTC. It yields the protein CASSRRTSGRGNEQFF.

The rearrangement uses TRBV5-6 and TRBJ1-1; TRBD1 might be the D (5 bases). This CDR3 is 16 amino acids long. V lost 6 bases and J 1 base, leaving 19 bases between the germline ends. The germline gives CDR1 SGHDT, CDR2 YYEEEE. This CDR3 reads CASKTLGEGRNTEAFF. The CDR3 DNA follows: TGTGCCAGCAAAACCCTGGGGGAAGGGAGGAACACTGAAGCTTTCTTT. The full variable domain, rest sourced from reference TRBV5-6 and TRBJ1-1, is DAGVTQSPTHLIKTRGQQVTLRCSPKSGHDTVSWYQQALGQGPQFIFQYYEEEERQRGNFPDRFSGHQFPNYSSELNVNALLLGDSALYLCASKTLGEGRNTEAFFGQGTRLTVV.

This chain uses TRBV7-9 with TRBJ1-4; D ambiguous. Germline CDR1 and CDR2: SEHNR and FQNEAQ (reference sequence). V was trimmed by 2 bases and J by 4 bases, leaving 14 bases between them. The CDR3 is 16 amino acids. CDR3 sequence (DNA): TGTGCCAGCAGCTTAAAAAACACCCGAAATAATGAAAAACTGTTTTTT. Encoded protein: CASSLKNTRNNEKLFF.

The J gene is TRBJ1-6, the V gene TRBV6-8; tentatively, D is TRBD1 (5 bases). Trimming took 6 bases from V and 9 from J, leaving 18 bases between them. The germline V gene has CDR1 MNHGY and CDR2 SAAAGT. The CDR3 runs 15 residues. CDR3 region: CASSCRDPRGSPLHF. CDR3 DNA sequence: TGTGCCAGCAGCTGTCGGGACCCCCGGGGTTCACCCCTCCACTTT.

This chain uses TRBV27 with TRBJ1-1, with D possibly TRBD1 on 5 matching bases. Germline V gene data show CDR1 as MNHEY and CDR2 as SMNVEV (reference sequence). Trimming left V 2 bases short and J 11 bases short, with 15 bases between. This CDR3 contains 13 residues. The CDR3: CASSLGPDSRAFF. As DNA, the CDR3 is TGTGCCAGCAGTTTAGGACCAGACAGTCGTGCTTTCTTT.

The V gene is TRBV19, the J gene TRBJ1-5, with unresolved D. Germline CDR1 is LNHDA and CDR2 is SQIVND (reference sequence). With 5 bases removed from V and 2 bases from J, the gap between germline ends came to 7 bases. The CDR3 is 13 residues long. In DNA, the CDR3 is TGTGCCAGTAGTCAGTCAGGCAATCAGCCCCAGCATTTT. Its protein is CASSQSGNQPQHF.

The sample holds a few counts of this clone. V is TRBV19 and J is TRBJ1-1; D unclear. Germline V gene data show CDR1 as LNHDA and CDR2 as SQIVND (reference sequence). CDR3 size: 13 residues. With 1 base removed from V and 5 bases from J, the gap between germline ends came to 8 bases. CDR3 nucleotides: TGTGCCAGTAGTATAGTTTTAGAAACTGAAGCTTTCTTT. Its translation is CASSIVLETEAFF.

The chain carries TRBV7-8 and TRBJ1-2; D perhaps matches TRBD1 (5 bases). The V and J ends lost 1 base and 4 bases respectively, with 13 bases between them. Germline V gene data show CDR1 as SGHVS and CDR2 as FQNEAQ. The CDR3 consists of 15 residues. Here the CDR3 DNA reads TGTGCCAGCAGCTTAGGGGCCCTAAGGGGCTATGGCTACACCTTC. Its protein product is CASSLGALRGYGYTF.

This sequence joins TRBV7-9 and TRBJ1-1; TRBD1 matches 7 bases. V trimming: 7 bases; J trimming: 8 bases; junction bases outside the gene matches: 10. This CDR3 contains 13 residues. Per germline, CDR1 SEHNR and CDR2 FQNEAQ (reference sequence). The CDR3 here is CASTLVGQQEAFF. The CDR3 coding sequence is TGTGCCAGCACCCTAGTGGGACAGCAAGAAGCTTTCTTT.

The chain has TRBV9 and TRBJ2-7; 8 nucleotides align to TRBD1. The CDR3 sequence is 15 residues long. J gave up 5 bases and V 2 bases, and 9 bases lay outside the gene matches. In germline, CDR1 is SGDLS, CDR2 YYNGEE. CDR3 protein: CASSVGQGGLDEQYF. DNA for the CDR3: TGTGCCAGCAGCGTTGGACAGGGTGGGTTGGACGAGCAGTACTTC.

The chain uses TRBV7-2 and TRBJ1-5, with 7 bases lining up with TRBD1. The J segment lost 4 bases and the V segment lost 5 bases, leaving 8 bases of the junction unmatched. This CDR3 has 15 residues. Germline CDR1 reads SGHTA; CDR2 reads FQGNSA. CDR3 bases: TGTGCCAGCAGCATACATTCGACAGGGAATCAGCCCCAGCATTTT. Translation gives CASSIHSTGNQPQHF.

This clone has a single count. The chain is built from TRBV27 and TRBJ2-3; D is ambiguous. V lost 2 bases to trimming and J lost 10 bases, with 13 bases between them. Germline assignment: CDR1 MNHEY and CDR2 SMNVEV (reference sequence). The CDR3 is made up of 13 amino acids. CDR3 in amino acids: CASSLEFGRAQYF. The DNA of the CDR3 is TGTGCCAGCAGTTTAGAGTTTGGACGGGCGCAGTATTTT.

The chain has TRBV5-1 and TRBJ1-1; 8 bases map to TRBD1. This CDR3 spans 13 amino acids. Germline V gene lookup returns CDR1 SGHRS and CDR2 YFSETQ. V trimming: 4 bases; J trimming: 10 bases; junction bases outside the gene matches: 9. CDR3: CASSPDRVPVAFF. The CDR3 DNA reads TGCGCCAGCAGCCCGGACAGGGTCCCGGTAGCTTTCTTT.

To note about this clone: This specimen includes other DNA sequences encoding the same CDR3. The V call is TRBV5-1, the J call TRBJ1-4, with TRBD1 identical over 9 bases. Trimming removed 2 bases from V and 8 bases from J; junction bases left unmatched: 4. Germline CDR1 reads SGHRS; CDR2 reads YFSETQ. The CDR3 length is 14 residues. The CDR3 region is CASSFGQGREKLFF. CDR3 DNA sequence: TGCGCCAGCAGCTTCGGACAGGGGCGGGAAAAACTGTTTTTT. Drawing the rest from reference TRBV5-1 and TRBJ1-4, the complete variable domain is KAGVTQTPRYLIKTRGQQVTLSCSPISGHRSVSWYQQTPGQGLQFLFEYFSETQRNKGNFPGRFSGRQFSNSRSEMNVSTLELGDSALYLCASSFGQGREKLFFGSGTQLSVL.

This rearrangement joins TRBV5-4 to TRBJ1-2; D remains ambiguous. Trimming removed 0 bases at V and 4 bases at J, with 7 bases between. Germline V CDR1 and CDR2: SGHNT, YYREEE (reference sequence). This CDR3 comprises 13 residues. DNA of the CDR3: TGTGCCAGCAGCTTGGACGGAAGCTATGGCTACACCTTC. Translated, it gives CASSLDGSYGYTF.

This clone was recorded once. CDR3 residues: CASSPGTGGTDTQYF. CDR3 DNA: TGTGCCAGCAGTCCCGGGACAGGGGGCACAGATACGCAGTATTTT. The chain employs TRBV2 and TRBJ2-3; TRBD1 matches 10 bases. The CDR3 covers 15 residues. CDR1 and CDR2 (germline): SNHLY, FYNNEI. V shed 5 bases and J 1 base; nucleotides not matched to a gene: 3.

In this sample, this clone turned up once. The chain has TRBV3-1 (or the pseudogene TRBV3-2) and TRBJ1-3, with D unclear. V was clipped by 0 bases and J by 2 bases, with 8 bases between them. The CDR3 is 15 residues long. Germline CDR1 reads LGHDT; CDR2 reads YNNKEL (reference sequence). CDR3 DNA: TGTGCCAGCAGCCAAGATTCCGTTACTGGAAACACCATATATTTT. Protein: CASSQDSVTGNTIYF.

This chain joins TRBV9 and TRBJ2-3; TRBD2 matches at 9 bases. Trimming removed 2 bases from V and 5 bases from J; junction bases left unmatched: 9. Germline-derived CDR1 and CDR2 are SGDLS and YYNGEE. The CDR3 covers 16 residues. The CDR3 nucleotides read TGTGCCAGCAGCGTGTTAGGGCGGGGGGGCCAAGATACGCAGTATTTT. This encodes CASSVLGRGGQDTQYF. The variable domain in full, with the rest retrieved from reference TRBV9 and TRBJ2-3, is DSGVTQTPKHLITATGQRVTLRCSPRSGDLSVYWYQQSLDQGLQFLIQYYNGEERAKGNILERFSAQQFPDLHSELNLSSLELGDSALYFCASSVLGRGGQDTQYFGPGTRLTVL.

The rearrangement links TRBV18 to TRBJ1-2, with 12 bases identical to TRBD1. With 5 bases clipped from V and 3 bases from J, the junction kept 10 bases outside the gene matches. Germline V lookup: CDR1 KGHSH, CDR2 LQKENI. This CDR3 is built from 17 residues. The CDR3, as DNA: TGTGCCAGCTCATCGAACCAGGGACAGGGGGCCTACTATGGCTACACCTTC. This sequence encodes CASSSNQGQGAYYGYTF.

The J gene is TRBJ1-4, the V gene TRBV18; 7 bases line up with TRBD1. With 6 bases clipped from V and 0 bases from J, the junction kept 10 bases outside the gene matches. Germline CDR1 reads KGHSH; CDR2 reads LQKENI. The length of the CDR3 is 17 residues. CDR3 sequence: CASSRRGTAATNEKLFF. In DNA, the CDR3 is TGTGCCAGCTCTCGCAGGGGGACGGCAGCAACTAATGAAAAACTGTTTTTT.

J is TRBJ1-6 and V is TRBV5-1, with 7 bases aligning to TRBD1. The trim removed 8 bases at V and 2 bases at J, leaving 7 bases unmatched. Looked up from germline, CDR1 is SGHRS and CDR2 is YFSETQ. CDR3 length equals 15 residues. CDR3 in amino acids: CASSWTGAYNSPLHF. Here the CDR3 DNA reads TGCGCCAGTAGTTGGACAGGCGCCTATAATTCACCCCTCCACTTT.

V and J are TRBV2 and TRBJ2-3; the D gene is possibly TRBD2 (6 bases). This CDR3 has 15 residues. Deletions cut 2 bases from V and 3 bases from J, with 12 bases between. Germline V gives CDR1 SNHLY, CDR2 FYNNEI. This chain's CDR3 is CASSESGVATDTQYF. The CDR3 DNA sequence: TGTGCCAGCAGTGAATCGGGGGTTGCGACAGATACGCAGTATTTT.

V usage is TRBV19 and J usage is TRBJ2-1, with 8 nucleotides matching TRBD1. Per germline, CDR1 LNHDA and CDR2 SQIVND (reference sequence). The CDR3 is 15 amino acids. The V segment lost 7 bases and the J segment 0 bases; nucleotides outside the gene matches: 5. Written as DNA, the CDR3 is TGTGCCAGTACCCAAACAGGGGGCTCCTACAATGAGCAGTTCTTC. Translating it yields CASTQTGGSYNEQFF.

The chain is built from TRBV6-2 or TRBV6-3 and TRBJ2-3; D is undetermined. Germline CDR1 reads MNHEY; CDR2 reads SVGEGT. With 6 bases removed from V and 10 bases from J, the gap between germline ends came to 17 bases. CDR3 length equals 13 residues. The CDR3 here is CASSKAGHPAQYF. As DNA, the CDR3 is TGTGCCAGCAGCAAAGCCGGCCACCCCGCGCAGTATTTT.